This T cell receptor (beta chain) appears in the sequencing data of a study of identical twins' blood T cells. This clonotype has a count of ten or more. The germline V gene has CDR1 MNHEY and CDR2 SVGAGI. The CDR3 length is 13 residues. V gave up 2 bases and J gave up 4 bases, with 6 bases separating them. Each TCR cDNA library carried sample-specific barcodes on both ends. Each CDR3 protein gets one entry after TCRdb re-called the 5' RACE reads with MiXCR. This sample yields 400,000 or so distinct CDR3 sequences, of which 25% to 35% are seen a single time; about 6% belongs to the top ten. Sequencing was carried out using PBMCs. The receptor was isolated from a woman aged 18-49 years in good health. The V and J genes are TRBV6-5 and TRBJ1-5; no reliable D call. CDR3 region: CASSYGRNQPQHF. In DNA, the CDR3 is TGTGCCAGCAGTTACGGGAGAAATCAGCCCCAGCATTTT.